The rows below give T cell receptor beta chains drawn from one sample of a study of cytomegalovirus exposure and HLA in healthy donors. Profiling relied on immunoSEQ multiplex PCR, and the TCRdb table lists in-frame clones only, not all of them. The sample lists 65,000 to 85,000 clones; around 86% were seen once. Sequencing was done on a sample of PBMCs. The receptor source for this set is a woman aged 30 to 39 in good health and CMV-seronegative. Both conserved end residues are part of each CDR3. The order of the fields is J gene, V gene, clone size, D gene, CDR3 protein, CDR3 DNA. D genes are given only for firm matches. Part of the rows lack a size; the others show once, few, many or a class for expanded clones.

>TRBJ1-1|TRBV7-9|.|TRBD1
CASSLGPQGLNTEAFF
TGTGCCAGCAGCTTAGGCCCACAGGGGTTGAACACTGAAGCTTTCTTT
>TRBJ2-2|TRBV7-9|.|.
CASSSWGDRKNTGELFF
TGTGCCAGCAGCTCATGGGGGGACAGAAAGAACACCGGGGAGCTGTTTTTT
>TRBJ1-2|TRBV7-9|.|TRBD1
CASSFVRGGAGNYGYTF
TGTGCCAGCAGCTTCGTAAGAGGGGGCGCGGGTAACTATGGCTACACCTTC
>TRBJ2-7|TRBV4-1|few|TRBD1
CASSHAQGESGEQYF
TGCGCCAGCAGCCACGCCCAGGGGGAGTCGGGGGAGCAGTACTTC
>TRBJ2-1|TRBV18|.|TRBD1
CASSFTPGTGGRNEQFF
TGTGCCAGCTCATTTACCCCCGGGACAGGGGGCCGCAATGAGCAGTTCTTC
>TRBJ2-7|TRBV7-9|.|.
CASSLVLVFYEQYF
TGTGCCAGCAGCTTAGTACTGGTTTTCTACGAGCAGTACTTC
>TRBJ1-2|TRBV2|.|.
CASIYQAANYGYTF
TGTGCCAGCATATACCAGGCAGCTAACTATGGCTACACCTTC
>TRBJ2-7|TRBV6-1|.|.
CASSEFGRFSYEQYF
TGTGCCAGCAGTGAATTTGGGCGATTCAGCTACGAGCAGTACTTC
>TRBJ1-1|TRBV15|few|.
CATSHGNKNTEAFF
TGTGCCACCAGCCACGGGAACAAGAACACTGAAGCTTTCTTT
>TRBJ2-3|TRBV7-9|.|TRBD2
CASSLWTSGMWDTQYF
TGTGCCAGCAGCCTCTGGACTAGCGGGATGTGGGATACGCAGTATTTT
>TRBJ2-1|TRBV6-5|.|.
CASSYGGTVYNEQFF
TGTGCCAGCAGTTACGGGGGGACAGTCTACAATGAGCAGTTCTTC
>TRBJ1-2|TRBV11-2|.|.
CASSLEGGSYGYTF
TGTGCCAGCAGCTTAGAAGGAGGGTCGTATGGCTACACCTTC
>TRBJ2-1|TRBV5-1|.|TRBD2
CASSLAGRGSYNEQFF
TGCGCCAGCAGCTTGGCCGGGCGGGGGTCCTACAATGAGCAGTTCTTC
>TRBJ1-2|TRBV6-4|.|TRBD1
CASSDHRGYGYTF
TGTGCCAGCAGTGACCACAGGGGCTATGGCTACACCTTC
>TRBJ2-1|TRBV9|.|TRBD2
CASSVGLAGASGNEQFF
TGTGCCAGCAGCGTCGGACTAGCGGGAGCTTCAGGCAATGAGCAGTTCTTC
>TRBJ1-2|TRBV14|.|.
CASSPARGWAQNYGYTF
TGTGCCAGCAGCCCCGCTAGAGGGTGGGCACAAAACTATGGCTACACCTTC
>TRBJ2-5|TRBV5-1|.|.
CASSVGTGSETQYF
TGCGCCAGCAGCGTCGGGACTGGGAGTGAGACCCAGTACTTC
>TRBJ1-3|TRBV19|.|.
CASTATGNGNTIYF
TGTGCCAGTACTGCCACAGGGAACGGAAACACCATATATTTT
>TRBJ2-7|TRBV27|.|TRBD2
CASSPSGRRDEQYF
TGTGCCAGCAGTCCAAGCGGGAGGCGCGACGAGCAGTACTTC
>TRBJ2-2|TRBV11-3|once|.
CASSPVVAENTGELFF
TGTGCCAGCAGCCCAGTGGTAGCTGAGAACACCGGGGAGCTGTTTTTT
>TRBJ2-5|TRBV11-1|.|TRBD2
CASSLGSGRGIETQYF
TGTGCCAGCAGCCTCGGAAGCGGGAGGGGAATCGAGACCCAGTACTTC
>TRBJ1-5|TRBV7-2|.|.
CASSLVGSGGRQPQHF
TGTGCCAGCAGCTTAGTAGGGTCTGGGGGCCGGCAGCCCCAGCATTTT
>TRBJ1-1|TRBV29-1|.|.
CSVVGQGNTEAFF
TGCAGCGTTGTGGGGCAGGGGAACACTGAAGCTTTCTTT
>TRBJ2-1|TRBV19|.|TRBD2
CASSGTSGDEQFF
TGTGCCAGTAGTGGGACTAGCGGGGATGAGCAGTTCTTC
>TRBJ2-3|TRBV6-1|.|.
CASSDSGPSDTQYF
TGTGCCAGCAGTGATAGTGGGCCAAGTGATACGCAGTATTTT
>TRBJ2-2|TRBV5-1|.|.
CASSLRQGGTGELFF
TGCGCCAGCAGCTTGCGCCAGGGTGGCACCGGGGAGCTGTTTTTT
>TRBJ1-2|TRBV6-6|.|.
CASSYSSQGRNYGYTF
TGTGCCAGCAGTTACTCTAGCCAGGGAAGAAACTATGGCTACACCTTC
>TRBJ2-1|TRBV10-1|.|TRBD1
CASSRDRPDDEQFF
TGCGCCAGCAGTCGGGACAGACCGGACGATGAGCAGTTCTTC
>TRBJ2-2|TRBV5-4|.|TRBD2
CASSLEASGSNYGELFF
TGTGCCAGCAGCTTGGAGGCTAGCGGGAGCAACTACGGGGAGCTGTTTTTT
>TRBJ1-2|TRBV7-9|.|.
CASSLPGGIFMGGYTF
TGTGCCAGCAGCTTACCTGGAGGGATCTTTATGGGTGGCTACACCTTC
>TRBJ2-1|TRBV7-9|.|.
CASSGQSNEQFF
TGTGCCAGCAGCGGGCAGAGCAATGAGCAGTTCTTC
>TRBJ2-1|TRBV4-2|.|TRBD2
CASSRTSGSYNEQFF
TGTGCCAGCAGCCGAACTAGCGGGAGCTACAATGAGCAGTTCTTC
>TRBJ2-7|TRBV5-1|.|TRBD2
CASSLTLAGGAYEQYF
TGCGCCAGCAGCTTGACTCTAGCGGGAGGGGCGTACGAGCAGTACTTC
>TRBJ2-3|TRBV29-1|.|TRBD2
CSVELSTGGGPGDTQYF
TGCAGCGTTGAACTGTCTACCGGGGGGGGCCCGGGGGATACGCAGTATTTT
>TRBJ2-7|TRBV4-1|.|TRBD2
CASSQGTSFRYEQYF
TGCGCCAGCAGCCAAGGGACTAGCTTCCGCTACGAGCAGTACTTC
>TRBJ2-7|TRBV5-6|.|TRBD2
CASSLAQTSGTREQYF
TGTGCCAGCAGCTTGGCTCAAACTAGCGGGACTCGGGAGCAGTACTTC
>TRBJ2-1|TRBV13|once|.
CASSPRVANEQFF
TGTGCCAGCAGCCCCAGGGTCGCCAATGAGCAGTTCTTC
>TRBJ1-1|TRBV27|.|.
CASSFPGHSNTEAFF
TGTGCCAGCAGTTTTCCGGGACACTCAAACACTGAAGCTTTCTTT
>TRBJ1-5|TRBV6-1|few|.
CASSERGQGSNQPQHF
TGTGCCAGCAGTGAAAGGGGCCAGGGTAGCAATCAGCCCCAGCATTTT
>TRBJ2-7|TRBV6-6|.|TRBD2
CASRPGLVGYEQYF
TGTGCCAGCAGGCCGGGACTAGTGGGCTACGAGCAGTACTTC
>TRBJ2-7|TRBV30|.|TRBD2
CAWSEGLAGAEQYF
TGTGCCTGGAGTGAGGGACTAGCGGGAGCCGAGCAGTACTTC
>TRBJ2-7|TRBV7-9|.|TRBD2
CASSLTSGKVYEQYF
TGTGCCAGCAGCTTGACTAGCGGGAAAGTCTACGAGCAGTACTTC
>TRBJ2-5|TRBV6-1|.|TRBD1
CASSAGGLWETQYF
TGTGCCAGCAGTGCAGGGGGCCTTTGGGAGACCCAGTACTTC
>TRBJ2-7|TRBV4-2|.|TRBD1
CASSQGQGVYEQYF
TGTGCCAGCAGCCAAGGACAGGGCGTTTACGAGCAGTACTTC
>TRBJ2-7|TRBV5-4|.|.
CASSLNPDKLSYEQYF
TGTGCCAGCAGCTTAAACCCGGACAAGTTGTCCTACGAGCAGTACTTC
>TRBJ2-1|TRBV5-1|.|TRBD2
CASKIAGANYNEQFF
TGCGCCAGCAAAATAGCGGGAGCAAACTACAATGAGCAGTTCTTC
>TRBJ2-7|TRBV19|.|TRBD1
CASEGRGPHEQYF
TGTGCCAGTGAAGGTAGGGGGCCCCACGAGCAGTACTTC
>TRBJ2-1|TRBV28|.|.
CATRRSGAAYNEQFF
TGTGCCACCAGGAGATCAGGGGCAGCCTACAATGAGCAGTTCTTC
>TRBJ2-3|TRBV28|.|.
CASSLRGKTDTQYF
TGTGCCAGCAGTTTGCGCGGGAAAACAGATACGCAGTATTTT
>TRBJ2-7|TRBV5-4|.|.
CASSSPMGSEQYF
TGTGCCAGCAGCTCGCCGATGGGCAGCGAGCAGTACTTC
>TRBJ2-1|TRBV30|.|.
CAWSDLAIGHNEQFF
TGTGCCTGGAGTGATCTAGCAATTGGGCACAATGAGCAGTTCTTC
>TRBJ2-7|TRBV18|once|.
CASSPWTESYEQYF
TGTGCCAGCTCACCATGGACAGAGTCCTACGAGCAGTACTTC
>TRBJ2-2|TRBV7-2|.|.
CASSQYTGELFF
TGTGCCAGCAGCCAGTACACCGGGGAGCTGTTTTTT
>TRBJ1-1|TRBV28|.|.
CASSLVPKQGYTEAFF
TGTGCCAGCAGTTTAGTCCCGAAACAGGGCTACACTGAAGCTTTCTTT
>TRBJ2-4|TRBV15|.|.
CATSRDGRNIQYF
TGTGCCACCAGCAGAGATGGGCGAAACATTCAGTACTTC
>TRBJ2-5|TRBV7-8|.|.
CASSLAPGTALQETQYF
TGTGCCAGCAGCTTAGCACCCGGGACTGCTTTACAAGAGACCCAGTACTTC
>TRBJ1-1|TRBV10-3|.|.
CAIKADTEAFF
TGTGCCATCAAAGCCGACACTGAAGCTTTCTTT